Listed here are 27 T cell receptor beta chains from one sample, sequenced in a study of blood T cell repertoires in COVID-19. TCRdb's copy holds only in-frame clones and misses some; the assay was immunoSEQ multiplex PCR. The sample lists approximately 150,000 clones; approximately 79% were seen once. The specimen sequenced was peripheral blood. The receptors here all came from a man aged 45 to 65 with active or convalescent COVID-19.

V usage is TRBV11-2 and J usage is TRBJ2-1, with D possibly TRBD2 on 7 matching bases. V was pared by 10 bases and J by 6 bases, with 22 bases between. Germline V gene data show CDR1 as SGHAT and CDR2 as FQNNGV. This CDR3 has 15 residues. CDR3 nucleotide sequence: TGTGCCACCCTACCGAGGGGGGGCAATGCCAATGAGCAGTTCTTC. It encodes CATLPRGGNANEQFF. The entire variable domain, with the rest obtained from reference TRBV11-2 and TRBJ2-1, is as follows: EAGVAQSPRYKIIEKRQSVAFWCNPISGHATLYWYQQILGQGPKLLIQFQNNGVVDDSQLPKDRFSAERLKGVDSTLKIQPAKLEDSAVYLCATLPRGGNANEQFFGPGTRLTVL.

V gene TRBV10-3 combines with J gene TRBJ2-3, with 10 bases fitting TRBD1. Trimming removed 6 bases from V and 3 bases from J; junction bases left unmatched: 3. Germline V gene lookup returns CDR1 ENHRY and CDR2 SYGVKD. This CDR3 contains 14 residues. The CDR3 DNA follows: TGTGCCATCAGATCGGGACAGGGGACAGATACGCAGTATTTT. This gives the protein CAIRSGQGTDTQYF.

This clone was seen many times. This chain connects TRBV18 to TRBJ2-3, with 11 bases identical to TRBD1. The CDR3 spans 15 residues. J gave up 5 bases and V 3 bases, and 4 bases lay outside the gene matches. Germline V CDR1 and CDR2: KGHSH, LQKENI. In nucleotides, the CDR3 is TGTGCCAGCTCACCCGGACAGGGGGCGTTAGATACGCAGTATTTT. Its translation: CASSPGQGALDTQYF.

The chain combines TRBV28 with TRBJ2-2; 7 bases match TRBD1. With V trimmed by 6 bases and J by 4 bases, 14 bases remained unmatched. The CDR3 has 17 amino acids. The germline V gene encodes CDR1 MDHEN and CDR2 SYDVKM. The DNA of the CDR3 is TGTGCCAGCAGCTCCACAGGGGCGGTCTGGGGCACCGGGGAGCTGTTTTTT. This sequence encodes CASSSTGAVWGTGELFF.

This clone was observed a few times. This chain uses TRBV9 with TRBJ1-4; D is ambiguous. Per germline, CDR1 SGDLS and CDR2 YYNGEE. Trimming took off 4 bases at V and 0 bases at J, with 10 bases between the two ends. CDR3 length equals 15 residues. CDR3 nucleotide sequence: TGTGCCAGCAGCCCCTCGGGAGCAACTAATGAAAAACTGTTTTTT. Protein: CASSPSGATNEKLFF.

This chain links TRBV6-5 with TRBJ2-7; maybe TRBD1 (6 bases). The germline V gene encodes CDR1 MNHEY and CDR2 SVGAGI. V was cut by 5 bases and J by 5 bases, with 13 bases left in between. The CDR3 length is 13 residues. CDR3 in DNA: TGTGCCAGCAGTACCGGCTCAGGGGACGAGCAGTACTTC. Residues: CASSTGSGDEQYF.

This clone occurred once. The J gene is TRBJ1-5, the V gene TRBV19; possibly TRBD1 for D (5 bases). The length of the CDR3 is 14 residues. V dropped 8 bases and J dropped 5 bases, with 16 bases sitting between them. The V gene's germline CDR1 is LNHDA and CDR2 SQIVND (reference sequence). The CDR3 loop reads CASASAGKDQPQHF. CDR3 nucleotides: TGTGCCAGTGCCTCGGCAGGGAAGGATCAGCCCCAGCATTTT. Filled out from reference TRBV19 and TRBJ1-5, the complete variable domain reads DGGITQSPKYLFRKEGQNVTLSCEQNLNHDAMYWYRQDPGQGLRLIYYSQIVNDFQKGDIAEGYSVSREKKESFPLTVTSAQKNPTAFYLCASASAGKDQPQHFGDGTRLSIL.

The V and J genes are TRBV2 and TRBJ2-2, with 11 positions matching TRBD1. Losses at the gene ends were 9 bases for V and 3 bases for J; bases not matched to a gene: 6. The CDR3 is 15 residues long. Germline V gives CDR1 SNHLY, CDR2 FYNNEI. In nucleotides, the CDR3 is TGTGCCAGTGAACCGGGACAGGGGGACACCGGGGAGCTGTTTTTT. Translating gives CASEPGQGDTGELFF.

The chain employs TRBV15 and TRBJ2-3; 8 nucleotides line up with TRBD2. Germline V lookup: CDR1 LNHNV, CDR2 YYDKDF (reference sequence). The V gene end was trimmed by 0 bases and the J gene end by 5 bases; junction bases not matched to a gene: 16. This CDR3 is 19 amino acids long. The CDR3 loop reads CATSRDFVASGGTLDTQYF. In DNA form, the CDR3 reads TGTGCCACCAGCAGAGATTTTGTAGCTTCGGGGGGGACACTAGATACGCAGTATTTT.

The chain uses TRBV7-8 and TRBJ1-3; D perhaps matches TRBD1 (5 bases). Looked up from germline, CDR1 is SGHVS and CDR2 is FQNEAQ. Trimming took 5 bases from V and 2 from J, leaving 16 bases between them. This CDR3 region has 16 residues. CDR3 region: CASSPQGISPGNTIYF. CDR3 DNA: TGTGCCAGCAGCCCTCAGGGTATTTCTCCTGGAAACACCATATATTTT.

This clone was counted a few times. V and J are TRBV5-1 and TRBJ2-7; possibly TRBD1 for D (6 bases). Germline V lookup: CDR1 SGHRS, CDR2 YFSETQ. This CDR3 is built from 14 residues. The V end lost 3 bases, the J end lost 0 bases, and 10 bases lay between the germline ends. Written as DNA, the CDR3 is TGCGCCAGCAGCTGGACAGCTGGCTCCTACGAGCAGTACTTC. Translating it yields CASSWTAGSYEQYF.

The rearrangement links TRBV3-1 (or the pseudogene TRBV3-2) to TRBJ2-5; 7 bases align to TRBD1. The length of the CDR3 is 14 residues. V gave up 1 base and J gave up 4 bases; unmatched junction bases: 3. Germline lookup yields CDR1 LGHDT and CDR2 YNNKEL (reference sequence). The CDR3, as DNA: TGTGCCAGCAGCCAAGGACAGGGTGCAGAGACCCAGTACTTC. Protein: CASSQGQGAETQYF.

The rearrangement uses TRBV28 and TRBJ2-3, with D possibly matching TRBD2 (6 bases). The CDR3 totals 16 residues. V was shortened by 6 bases and J by 1 base, with 17 bases between the two germline ends. Germline V gene lookup returns CDR1 MDHEN and CDR2 SYDVKM. In nucleotides, the CDR3 is TGTGCCAGCAGACGTCGGGGGTACCGGGGCACAGATACGCAGTATTTT. This sequence encodes CASRRRGYRGTDTQYF.

The chain joins TRBV19 to TRBJ2-4, with D tentatively TRBD2 (7 bases). V was shortened by 3 bases and J by 8 bases, with 17 bases between the two germline ends. Germline-derived CDR1 and CDR2 are LNHDA and SQIVND (reference sequence). This CDR3 spans 15 amino acids. The CDR3 spells CASSIRGGSGDIQYF. The CDR3 DNA sequence: TGTGCCAGTAGTATTAGGGGGGGCTCTGGTGACATTCAGTACTTC.

The chain uses TRBV18 and TRBJ1-4; 9 positions agree with TRBD1. With 6 bases clipped from V and 7 bases from J, the junction kept 9 bases outside the gene matches. The CDR3 is 15 amino acids. CDR1 and CDR2 (germline): KGHSH, LQKENI. The CDR3 here is CASSTGQGRSEKLFF. The CDR3 bases are TGTGCCAGCTCCACGGGACAGGGTCGGAGTGAAAAACTGTTTTTT.

The chain is built from TRBV10-3 and TRBJ1-6, with 11 nucleotides matching TRBD1. Germline CDR1 and CDR2: ENHRY and SYGVKD. The CDR3 runs to 15 residues. V lost 6 bases and J lost 7; bases outside the gene matches: 5. CDR3 DNA: TGTGCCATCAGGGGGGACAGGGGGGAAAATTCACCCCTCCACTTT. Its protein is CAIRGDRGENSPLHF.

The chain employs TRBV5-4 and TRBJ1-5, with unresolved D. CDR1 SGHNT and CDR2 YYREEE come from the germline V gene (reference sequence). The length of the CDR3 is 12 residues. The V and J ends lost 4 bases and 5 bases respectively, with 7 bases between them. In nucleotides, the CDR3 is TGTGCCAGCAGCGACGGGGATCAGCCCCAGCATTTT. It yields the protein CASSDGDQPQHF.

This chain links TRBV9 with TRBJ1-5; possibly TRBD1 for D (5 bases). V was trimmed by 0 bases and J by 6 bases, leaving 10 bases between them. The CDR3 totals 14 residues. Germline CDR1 SGDLS, CDR2 YYNGEE. The CDR3 region is CASSVEAGPQPQHF. The CDR3 DNA follows: TGTGCCAGCAGCGTAGAGGCAGGGCCTCAGCCCCAGCATTTT. The complete variable domain, with remaining parts taken from reference TRBV9 and TRBJ1-5, reads DSGVTQTPKHLITATGQRVTLRCSPRSGDLSVYWYQQSLDQGLQFLIQYYNGEERAKGNILERFSAQQFPDLHSELNLSSLELGDSALYFCASSVEAGPQPQHFGDGTRLSIL.

This rearrangement joins TRBV28 to TRBJ2-4, with TRBD1 as a possible D gene (6 bases). This CDR3 has 13 residues. V was trimmed by 5 bases and J by 7 bases, leaving 12 bases between them. The germline gives CDR1 MDHEN, CDR2 SYDVKM. CDR3 region: CASSLQGVNIQYF. The CDR3 coding sequence is TGTGCCAGCAGTCTACAGGGCGTGAACATTCAGTACTTC.

The genes are TRBV27 and TRBJ2-2; D remains unclear. Germline assignment: CDR1 MNHEY and CDR2 SMNVEV (reference sequence). CDR3 length equals 12 residues. V was clipped by 3 bases and J by 5 bases, with 4 bases between them. Here the CDR3 DNA reads TGTGCCAGCAGTTTTTCTACCGGGGAGCTGTTTTTT. The encoded protein is CASSFSTGELFF.

This chain links TRBV29-1 with TRBJ2-2; D is possibly TRBD1 (7 bases). The V gene's germline CDR1 is SQVTM and CDR2 ANQGSEA. V was shortened by 2 bases and J by 2 bases, with 12 bases between the two germline ends. This CDR3 contains 15 residues. DNA for the CDR3: TGCAGCGTTGAAAGGCGGGACAGAAACACCGGGGAGCTGTTTTTT. This codes for CSVERRDRNTGELFF.

This clone was observed a few times. The gene calls are TRBV4-2 and TRBJ2-7, with 7 nucleotides matching TRBD1. This CDR3 has 16 amino acids. The germline gives CDR1 LGHNA, CDR2 YNFKEQ. V lost 1 base, J lost 2 bases, and 8 bases stayed unmatched. CDR3 nucleotides: TGTGCCAGCAGCCAAGTCTCCGGGACAGAGACCTACGAGCAGTACTTC. This encodes CASSQVSGTETYEQYF.

J is TRBJ1-1 and V is TRBV19; D perhaps matches TRBD1 (6 bases). Trimming removed 7 bases at V and 0 bases at J, with 15 bases between. This CDR3 spans 15 amino acids. From germline, CDR1 is LNHDA and CDR2 SQIVND (reference sequence). The DNA of the CDR3 is TGTGCCAGTATGTGGGGGGGGCGGTTGAACACTGAAGCTTTCTTT. Encoded protein: CASMWGGRLNTEAFF.

The chain couples TRBV7-9 to TRBJ2-7, with D perhaps TRBD2 (6 bases). Trimming removed 7 bases at V and 3 bases at J, with 19 bases between. CDR1 is SEHNR, CDR2 FQNEAQ, per germline (reference sequence). The CDR3 length is 15 residues. CDR3 coding DNA: TGTGCCAGCACTTCAGTTGGTAGCGGTATCTACGAGCAGTACTTC. This translates into CASTSVGSGIYEQYF.

The chain has TRBV28 and TRBJ1-2; 10 bases match TRBD1. Germline-derived CDR1 and CDR2 are MDHEN and SYDVKM. The length of the CDR3 is 14 residues. The V segment lost 6 bases and the J segment 3 bases; nucleotides outside the gene matches: 4. The chain's CDR3 is CASRTGTGDYGYTF. The DNA of the CDR3 is TGTGCCAGCAGGACCGGGACAGGGGACTATGGCTACACCTTC.

This clone was recorded only once. The V and J genes are TRBV6-5 and TRBJ1-2; D is undetermined. CDR3 length equals 13 residues. Trimming took off 0 bases at V and 4 bases at J, with 6 bases between the two ends. Looked up from germline, CDR1 is MNHEY and CDR2 is SVGAGI. CDR3 coding DNA: TGTGCCAGCAGTTACTCGCCAGGCTATGGCTACACCTTC. It encodes CASSYSPGYGYTF.

The chain recombines TRBV28 with TRBJ2-3; D is possibly TRBD2 (6 bases). Germline-derived CDR1 and CDR2 are MDHEN and SYDVKM. With 5 bases removed from V and 0 bases from J, the gap between germline ends came to 12 bases. This CDR3 has 15 amino acids. In nucleotides, the CDR3 is TGTGCCAGCAGTCCCCATGGGACTAGCACAGATACGCAGTATTTT. This gives the protein CASSPHGTSTDTQYF. Variable domain in full (rest from reference TRBV28 and TRBJ2-3): DVKVTQSSRYLVKRTGEKVFLECVQDMDHENMFWYRQDPGLGLRLIYFSYDVKMKEKGDIPEGYSVSREKKERFSLILESASTNQTSMYLCASSPHGTSTDTQYFGPGTRLTVL.